This T cell receptor beta chain stems from a study of T cells expressing NK-cell markers. Worth noting for this clonotype: What it binds is not known.

Regarding the study as a whole: Dominant NKG2C+ clonotypes made up about 1.0-8% of CD8+ T cells in several donors.

The length of the CDR3 is 13 residues. The V gene's germline CDR1 is LNHNV and CDR2 YYDKDF (reference sequence). Production of TCR beta cDNA relied on 5'RACE template switching with UMIs. TCRdb reworked the 5' RACE reads into one entry per CDR3 protein, no DNA. The sample table includes some 460,000 distinct CDR3 sequences. The specimen was blood T cells: a sorted CD56 or NKG2C T cell subset, CD4+ or CD8+ T cells, or bulk PBMC T cells (not recorded which). The chain carries TRBV15 and TRBJ2-2. The source of this sequence is a woman between 45 and 60 years old in good health. The CDR3 region is CATSRGVPGELFF.